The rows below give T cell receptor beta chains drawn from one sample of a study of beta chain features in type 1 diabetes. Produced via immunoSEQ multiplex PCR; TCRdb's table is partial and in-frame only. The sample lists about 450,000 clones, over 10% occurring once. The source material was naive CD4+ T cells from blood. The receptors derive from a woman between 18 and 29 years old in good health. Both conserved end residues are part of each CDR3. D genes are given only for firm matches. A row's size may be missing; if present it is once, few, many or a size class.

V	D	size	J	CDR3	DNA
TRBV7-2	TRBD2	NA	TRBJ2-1	CASSALASVKFF	TGTGCCAGCAGCGCACTAGCGAGTGTGAAGTTCTTC
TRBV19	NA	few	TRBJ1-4	CASSRIGEKLFF	TGTGCCAGTAGTAGAATCGGGGAAAAACTGTTTTTT
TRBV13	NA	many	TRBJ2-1	CASSRFQGSSYNEQFF	TGTGCCAGCAGCCGATTCCAGGGGAGCTCCTACAATGAGCAGTTCTTC
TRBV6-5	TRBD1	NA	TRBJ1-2	CASGQGPGYTF	TGTGCCAGCGGACAGGGGCCTGGCTACACCTTC
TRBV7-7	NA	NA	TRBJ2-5	CASSYQGLQETQYF	TGTGCCAGCAGCTACCAGGGATTACAAGAGACCCAGTACTTC
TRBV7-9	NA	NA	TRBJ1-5	CASTATGSNQPQHF	TGTGCCAGCACCGCCACAGGTAGCAATCAGCCCCAGCATTTT
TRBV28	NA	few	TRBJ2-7	CASSLHPGLRLEQYF	TGTGCCAGCAGTCTACACCCCGGGTTGAGACTGGAACAGTACTTC
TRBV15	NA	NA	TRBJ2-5	CATSRKLEETQYF	TGTGCCACCAGCAGAAAGCTGGAAGAGACCCAGTACTTC
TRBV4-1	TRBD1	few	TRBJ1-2	CASSHPPGGGYGYTF	TGCGCCAGCAGCCACCCCCCAGGGGGCGGCTATGGCTACACCTTC
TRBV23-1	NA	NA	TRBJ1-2	CASSQTRGTNYGYTF	TGCGCCAGCAGTCAGACCAGGGGCACTAACTATGGCTACACCTTC
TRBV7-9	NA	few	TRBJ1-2	CASSSDGYGYTF	TGTGCCAGCAGCTCGGACGGCTATGGCTACACCTTC
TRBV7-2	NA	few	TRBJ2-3	CASSSTGYTDTQYF	TGTGCCAGCAGCTCTACAGGGTACACAGATACGCAGTATTTT
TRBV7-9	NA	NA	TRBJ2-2	CASSRRLGNTGELFF	TGTGCCAGCAGCCGCAGACTAGGGAACACCGGGGAGCTGTTTTTT
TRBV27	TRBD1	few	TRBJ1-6	CASRQGGTVNSPLHF	TGTGCCAGCCGCCAGGGGGGCACAGTCAATTCACCCCTCCACTTT